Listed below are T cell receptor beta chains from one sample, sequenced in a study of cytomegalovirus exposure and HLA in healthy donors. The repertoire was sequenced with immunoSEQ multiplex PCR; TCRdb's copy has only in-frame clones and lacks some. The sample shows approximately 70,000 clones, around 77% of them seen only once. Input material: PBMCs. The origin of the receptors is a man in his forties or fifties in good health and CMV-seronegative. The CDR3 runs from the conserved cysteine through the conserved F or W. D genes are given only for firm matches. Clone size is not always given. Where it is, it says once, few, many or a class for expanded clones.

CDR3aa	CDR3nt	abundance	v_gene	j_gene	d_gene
CASSPLAGATISDTQYF	TGTGCCAGCAGTCCACTAGCGGGAGCCACGATCTCAGATACGCAGTATTTT	.	TRBV25-1	TRBJ2-3	TRBD2
CASSNNRATNEKLFF	TGTGCCAGCAGTAATAACAGGGCGACTAATGAAAAACTGTTTTTT	few	TRBV6-5	TRBJ1-4	.
CASSAQRGRGEKLFF	TGTGCCAGCAGCGCTCAGAGGGGGCGAGGAGAAAAACTGTTTTTT	.	TRBV9	TRBJ1-4	TRBD1
CATSRLREGLEVEQYF	TGTGCCACCAGCAGACTACGGGAGGGCCTGGAGGTCGAGCAGTACTTC	.	TRBV15	TRBJ2-7	TRBD2
CAWAGRLMNTEAFF	TGTGCCTGGGCGGGTAGACTTATGAACACTGAAGCTTTCTTT	.	TRBV30	TRBJ1-1	.
CASTPRSASLTEAFF	TGTGCCAGCACTCCAAGGAGCGCTTCCCTCACTGAAGCTTTCTTT	.	TRBV7-9	TRBJ1-1	.
CASSLRGGSTEAFF	TGTGCCAGCAGTTTAAGGGGCGGGAGCACTGAAGCTTTCTTT	few	TRBV27	TRBJ1-1	.
CASSPGAGGVTQYF	TGTGCCAGCAGCCCAGGGGCGGGAGGCGTGACCCAGTACTTC	.	TRBV11-2	TRBJ2-5	TRBD2
CASTGRGGEGNEQFF	TGTGCCAGCACCGGACGGGGGGGCGAGGGGAATGAGCAGTTCTTC	.	TRBV6-5	TRBJ2-1	TRBD2
CASRRTLAGGGYNEQFF	TGTGCCAGCAGACGTACCCTAGCGGGGGGCGGGTACAATGAGCAGTTCTTC	.	TRBV27	TRBJ2-1	TRBD2
CASGVPLAGVETQYF	TGTGCCAGCGGCGTCCCTCTAGCGGGAGTAGAGACCCAGTACTTC	few	TRBV9	TRBJ2-5	TRBD2
CASSLLLTYEQYF	TGTGCCAGCAGCCTATTATTGACCTACGAGCAGTACTTC	.	TRBV28	TRBJ2-7	.
CASSTGQPYNEQFF	TGTGCCAGTAGCACGGGACAGCCGTACAATGAGCAGTTCTTC	.	TRBV19	TRBJ2-1	TRBD1
CASRNPGGGRTEAFF	TGTGCCAGCAGAAACCCGGGGGGGGGTCGAACTGAAGCTTTCTTT	.	TRBV27	TRBJ1-1	.
CASQTGANVLTF	TGTGCCAGTCAAACTGGGGCCAACGTCCTGACTTTC	.	TRBV6-5	TRBJ2-6	.
CASSRQLQLNTEAFF	TGTGCCAGCAGCCGACAGTTGCAGTTGAACACTGAAGCTTTCTTT	few	TRBV6-1	TRBJ1-1	.
CASSLALGTGGSHGYTF	TGCGCCAGCAGCTTGGCACTAGGGACAGGGGGGTCGCATGGCTACACCTTC	.	TRBV5-1	TRBJ1-2	TRBD1
CASSLSVPYNEQFF	TGTGCCAGCAGCTTATCGGTCCCCTACAATGAGCAGTTCTTC	.	TRBV7-9	TRBJ2-1	.
CASSRGQNRQYF	TGTGCCAGCAGCCGGGGACAGAATCGACAGTACTTC	.	TRBV6-5	TRBJ2-7	TRBD1
CASSPPQGAPEAFF	TGTGCCAGCAGCCCCCCACAGGGGGCTCCTGAAGCTTTCTTT	few	TRBV7-9	TRBJ1-1	TRBD1
CASSLDTTNIQYF	TGTGCCAGCAGCTTGGACACAACAAACATTCAGTACTTC	.	TRBV7-9	TRBJ2-4	.
CASSYGTGGSTDTQYF	TGTGCCAGCAGTTACGGGACAGGGGGAAGCACAGATACGCAGTATTTT	once	TRBV6-5	TRBJ2-3	TRBD1
CASSQEYISNQPQHF	TGTGCCAGCAGCCAAGAGTACATAAGCAATCAGCCCCAGCATTTT	once	TRBV4-2	TRBJ1-5	.
CASSFRATGELFF	TGCGCCAGCAGCTTTAGAGCAACCGGGGAGCTGTTTTTT	.	TRBV5-1	TRBJ2-2	.
CAISLGTSGSRWETQYF	TGTGCCATCAGTTTGGGGACTAGCGGGAGTAGGTGGGAGACCCAGTACTTC	.	TRBV10-3	TRBJ2-5	TRBD2
CASSPGTGAGTEAFF	TGTGCCAGCAGCCCAGGGACAGGGGCAGGAACTGAAGCTTTCTTT	once	TRBV7-9	TRBJ1-1	TRBD1
CASSWGRGVGEAFF	TGTGCCAGCAGCTGGGGACGGGGGGTAGGTGAAGCTTTCTTT	.	TRBV5-6	TRBJ1-1	.
CASSYGRGREAFF	TGTGCCAGCAGTTACGGTAGGGGGCGCGAAGCTTTCTTT	.	TRBV6-5	TRBJ1-1	TRBD1
CASSYGQASYEQYF	TGTGCCAGCAGCTACGGACAGGCGTCCTACGAGCAGTACTTC	once	TRBV7-2	TRBJ2-7	TRBD1
CASSEREAGGQETQYF	TGCGCCAGCAGTGAGAGAGAGGCGGGAGGCCAAGAGACCCAGTACTTC	.	TRBV10-1	TRBJ2-5	TRBD2
CASSHTLLEGPSSYNSPLHF	TGCGCCAGCAGCCACACTTTGCTGGAGGGGCCGAGCTCCTATAATTCACCCCTCCACTTT	many	TRBV4-1	TRBJ1-6	.
CASTSDLFTGELFF	TGTGCCAGCACCTCGGACTTGTTCACCGGGGAGCTGTTTTTT	.	TRBV6-1	TRBJ2-2	.
CASSLVGGASGLFGELFF	TGTGCCAGCAGCTTAGTGGGTGGGGCTAGCGGCCTCTTCGGGGAGCTGTTTTTT	.	TRBV7-8	TRBJ2-2	TRBD2
CASSDRLTGNYGYTF	TGTGCCAGCAGCGATCGCCTGACAGGGAACTATGGCTACACCTTC	.	TRBV7-2	TRBJ1-2	TRBD1
CASRETSGRETQYF	TGTGCCAGCAGAGAAACGAGCGGGAGAGAGACCCAGTACTTC	.	TRBV5-6	TRBJ2-5	TRBD2